This TCR beta chain comes out of a study of lymphopenia after photon versus proton radiotherapy. Germline loops: CDR1 SGHDT, CDR2 YYEEEE. CDR3 length: 17 residues. Between the trimmed V and J ends, which lost 0 bases and 0 bases, there was a span of 15 bases. General study points: Only patients who died were analyzed for survival; proton advantage is unproven.

As regards this clone: Its antigen is currently unknown.

Libraries were prepared by immunoSEQ multiplex PCR; TCRdb keeps only in-frame clonotypes and omits some of them. The sample includes tens of thousands of clones, under 95% of them seen just once. The sample here was peripheral blood, taken from a patient treated with photon-based radiotherapy. This rearrangement joins TRBV5-6 to TRBJ1-2, with no clear D. The sequence came from a woman aged 50 to 60 with cholangiocarcinoma. The CDR3 DNA reads TGTGCCAGCAGCTTGGATGGCCTCGAGGTACCTAACTATGGCTACACCTTC. Translating gives CASSLDGLEVPNYGYTF.